A single sample is the source of the 11 T cell receptor beta chains below, sequenced in a study of blood T cell repertoires in COVID-19 (TCRdb year 2020). The receptor library was made with the immunoSEQ multiplex PCR assay. The source is immuneACCESS, and TCRdb retained only in-frame sequences with V and J called. Part of the clones is not carried over; for the studies checked, unresolved V genes explain less than half of this, and the remainder is unexplained. The table for this sample lists a few hundred thousand clones; around 90% of them were counted only once. The ten top clones hold 10% of the sample. Sequencing was performed on PBMCs or T cells enriched from blood (not recorded which). These receptors were obtained from a man between 18 and 29 years old with acute COVID-19.

The rearrangement joins TRBV19 to TRBJ2-1, with a tentative D call TRBD2 (6 bases). The V end lost 6 bases, the J end lost 1 base, and 28 bases lay between the germline ends. Germline CDR1 LNHDA, CDR2 SQIVND (reference sequence). The CDR3 totals 20 residues. The DNA for the CDR3 is TGTGCCAGTAGCGGGGCGGCGGGGACTTATCGGGCTACGTCCTACAATGAGCAGTTCTTC. It translates to CASSGAAGTYRATSYNEQFF.

This chain links TRBV28 with TRBJ1-1; the D is unclear. V was trimmed by 4 bases and J by 6 bases, leaving 12 bases between them. Per the germline V gene, CDR1 is MDHEN and CDR2 is SYDVKM. This CDR3 contains 13 residues. In DNA form, the CDR3 reads TGTGCCAGCAGTTCCTTCGGGAGGGCTGAAGCTTTCTTT. Amino acids: CASSSFGRAEAFF.

The chain has TRBV7-3 and TRBJ1-1; D is undetermined. Germline V gene lookup returns CDR1 SGHTA and CDR2 FQGTGA. Trimming cost V 1 base and J 2 bases, with 8 bases left between them. CDR3 length: 14 residues. The CDR3, as DNA: TGTGCCAGCAGCTTAAGCGGGAAAAACACTGAAGCTTTCTTT. Amino acids: CASSLSGKNTEAFF.

This clone came up a few times. As DNA, the CDR3 is TGTGCCAGCAGTTTCTTAGGAGATGAGCAGTTCTTC. Translating it yields CASSFLGDEQFF. V is TRBV27 and J is TRBJ2-1; D not resolved. CDR3 length: 12 residues. The V end was cut by 3 bases, the J end by 8 bases, with 8 bases between. Germline loops: CDR1 MNHEY, CDR2 SMNVEV (reference sequence).

The rearrangement links TRBV24-1 to TRBJ2-1, with 9 bases identical to TRBD2. Germline CDR1 and CDR2: KGHDR and SFDVKD. The V segment lost 10 bases and the J segment 0 bases; nucleotides outside the gene matches: 0. The CDR3 spans 13 residues. DNA for the CDR3: TGTGCCACTAGCGGGAGCTCCTACAATGAGCAGTTCTTC. It specifies CATSGSSYNEQFF.

The chain has TRBV11-2 and TRBJ1-3, with TRBD1 as a possible D gene (6 bases). The CDR3 contains 14 residues. Germline CDR1 is SGHAT and CDR2 is FQNNGV. Trimming removed 8 bases at V and 0 bases at J, with 11 bases between. The CDR3 sequence: CASCRGSSGNTIYF. CDR3 bases: TGTGCCAGCTGCAGGGGTAGCTCTGGAAACACCATATATTTT.

V gene TRBV19 combines with J gene TRBJ1-5, with TRBD1 matching over 7 bases. Germline V CDR1 and CDR2: LNHDA, SQIVND (reference sequence). The CDR3 totals 15 residues. The trim removed 4 bases at V and 5 bases at J, leaving 8 bases unmatched. CDR3: CASSTPGQADQPQHF. The CDR3 DNA follows: TGTGCCAGTAGTACGCCAGGACAGGCAGATCAGCCCCAGCATTTT.

The V call is TRBV5-1, the J call TRBJ2-4, with TRBD2 identical over 10 bases. The germline CDR1 and CDR2 sequences are SGHRS and YFSETQ. The V gene end was trimmed by 4 bases and the J gene end by 1 base; junction bases not matched to a gene: 20. The CDR3 totals 21 residues. The CDR3 loop is CASSPEPLSGRANLAKNIQYF. The CDR3 coding sequence is TGCGCCAGCAGCCCCGAACCACTAAGCGGGAGGGCCAATTTGGCCAAAAACATTCAGTACTTC.

The chain carries TRBV5-1 and TRBJ2-5, with 8 bases matching TRBD1. The CDR3 consists of 15 residues. The germline V gene encodes CDR1 SGHRS and CDR2 YFSETQ. After removal of 4 bases from V and 1 base from J, the junction contained 6 bases not matched to a gene. The CDR3 nucleotides read TGCGCCAGCAGCGAGGGGACAGGACCCCAAGAGACCCAGTACTTC. Its protein is CASSEGTGPQETQYF.

The gene calls are TRBV9 and TRBJ2-7, with D possibly matching TRBD2 (7 bases). The ends were cut back, 0 bases at V and 3 bases at J, with 10 bases in the middle. The CDR3 contains 14 residues. Germline V gives CDR1 SGDLS, CDR2 YYNGEE. This chain's CDR3 is CASSVGGGGYEQYF. The DNA of the CDR3 is TGTGCCAGCAGCGTAGGGGGAGGGGGCTACGAGCAGTACTTC.

J is TRBJ2-1 and V is TRBV10-3; 11 positions match TRBD2. Trimming cost V 8 bases and J 3 bases; bases outside gene matches: 0. This CDR3 has 13 amino acids. Germline loops: CDR1 ENHRY, CDR2 SYGVKD. CDR3 protein: CAIGLAGYNEQFF. The CDR3 nucleotides are TGTGCCATCGGACTAGCGGGCTACAATGAGCAGTTCTTC.